What follows are 18 T cell receptor beta chains derived from one specimen sequenced in a study of cytomegalovirus exposure and HLA in healthy donors. Primers for the PCR totalled 60 Vbeta and 13 Jbeta. Repertoires were generated with immunoSEQ multiplex PCR, while TCRdb's copy carries only in-frame clones and drops some. The table includes about 110,000 clones, roughly 79% detected once. The specimen sequenced was PBMCs. These receptors all stem from a male donor in good health and CMV-seronegative.

The genes are TRBV5-4 and TRBJ1-2; 9 bases are shared with TRBD1. Losses at the gene ends were 4 bases for V and 5 bases for J; bases not matched to a gene: 9. The germline gives CDR1 SGHNT, CDR2 YYREEE (reference sequence). The CDR3 spans 15 residues. The CDR3 sequence is CASSEAGTGMYGYTF. CDR3 sequence (DNA): TGTGCCAGCAGCGAGGCCGGGACAGGGATGTATGGCTACACCTTC.

The V call is TRBV7-3, the J call TRBJ1-6, with D uncertain. CDR1 and CDR2 from the germline V gene are SGHTA and FQGTGA. The V end lost 0 bases, the J end lost 8 bases, and 14 bases lay between the germline ends. This CDR3 is 16 amino acids long. The CDR3 loop reads CASSLTGAASDSPLHF. The CDR3 DNA sequence: TGTGCCAGCAGCTTAACGGGTGCGGCTTCCGATTCACCCCTCCACTTT. Together with reference TRBV7-3 and TRBJ1-6, the CDR3 gives the full variable domain: GAGVSQTPSNKVTEKGKYVELRCDPISGHTALYWYRQSLGQGPEFLIYFQGTGAADDSGLPNDRFFAVRPEGSVSTLKIQRTERGDSAVYLCASSLTGAASDSPLHFGNGTRLTVT.

The chain is built from TRBV29-1 and TRBJ2-2; weak D call: TRBD1 (5 bases). V was shortened by 2 bases and J by 3 bases, with 13 bases between the two germline ends. The V gene's germline CDR1 is SQVTM and CDR2 ANQGSEA. CDR3 length: 15 residues. CDR3 in DNA: TGCAGCGTTGAAAGTAGGGGTGAGGACACCGGGGAGCTGTTTTTT. Amino acids: CSVESRGEDTGELFF.

In regard to this clone: Mismatch with germline at one junction end may stem from a read error. J is TRBJ2-7 and V is TRBV7-9, with 8 bases aligning to TRBD2. Germline V gene data show CDR1 as SEHNR and CDR2 as FQNEAQ (reference sequence). This CDR3 spans 14 amino acids. The DNA for the CDR3 is TGTTCCAGCAGCTTATACGGGGGGGTCTACGAGCAGTACTTC. Protein: CSSSLYGGVYEQYF.

J is TRBJ2-7 and V is TRBV5-6, with 10 bases lining up with TRBD2. V shed 6 bases and J 6 bases; nucleotides not matched to a gene: 12. The germline gives CDR1 SGHDT, CDR2 YYEEEE. CDR3 length: 15 residues. As DNA, the CDR3 is TGTGCCAGCACCTCTATGGTAGCGGGAGGTAGCGAGCAGTACTTC. Translation gives CASTSMVAGGSEQYF.

Note on this clone: Other DNA sequences of this sample code for an identical CDR3. The chain couples TRBV6-5 to TRBJ2-7; D gene unclear. In germline, CDR1 is MNHEY, CDR2 SVGAGI. This CDR3 is built from 12 residues. V lost 2 bases and J 7 bases, leaving 9 bases between the germline ends. In nucleotides, the CDR3 is TGTGCCAGCAGTTACGCGCCCGGGGAGCAGTACTTC. It translates to CASSYAPGEQYF.

The rearrangement uses TRBV5-6 and TRBJ2-5, with TRBD2 identical over 10 bases. Losses at the gene ends were 1 base for V and 0 bases for J; bases not matched to a gene: 9. The CDR3 sequence is 18 residues long. Germline V gene sequence: CDR1 SGHDT, CDR2 YYEEEE. DNA for the CDR3: TGTGCCAGCAGCTTGTATGTAGCGGGAGGCCAGTACCAAGAGACCCAGTACTTC. It yields the protein CASSLYVAGGQYQETQYF.

There are a few counts of this clone. The J gene is TRBJ2-6, the V gene TRBV5-1; TRBD1 is a possible D gene (5 bases). CDR1 is SGHRS, CDR2 YFSETQ, per germline. Between the trimmed V and J ends, which lost 4 bases and 4 bases, there was a span of 12 bases. The CDR3 length is 15 residues. The CDR3 bases are TGCGCCAGCAGCCCTGCAGGGCCCGGGGCCAACGTCCTGACTTTC. Its protein product is CASSPAGPGANVLTF. Combining the CDR3 with reference TRBV5-1 and TRBJ2-6 gives the whole variable domain KAGVTQTPRYLIKTRGQQVTLSCSPISGHRSVSWYQQTPGQGLQFLFEYFSETQRNKGNFPGRFSGRQFSNSRSEMNVSTLELGDSALYLCASSPAGPGANVLTFGAGSRLTVL.

CDR3: CASSLSRVRGRGYTF. CDR3 sequence (DNA): TGTGCCAGCAGTCTGAGCAGGGTCAGGGGACGAGGCTACACCTTC. The chain couples TRBV7-9 to TRBJ1-2, with D possibly TRBD1 on 6 matching bases. The CDR3 sequence is 15 residues long. Germline-derived CDR1 and CDR2 are SEHNR and FQNEAQ (reference sequence). Trimming removed 6 bases from V and 8 bases from J, with 22 bases in between.

The chain joins TRBV7-2 to TRBJ2-5, with 7 bases lining up with TRBD2. Germline V CDR1 and CDR2: SGHTA, FQGNSA. This CDR3 spans 14 amino acids. V shed 3 bases, J shed 1 base, and the junction held 2 bases outside the gene matches. CDR3 region: CASSFGGGQETQYF. The CDR3 DNA reads TGTGCCAGCAGCTTCGGCGGGGGCCAAGAGACCCAGTACTTC.

The chain joins TRBV5-1 to TRBJ1-1; D may be TRBD1 (5 bases). Germline V gives CDR1 SGHRS, CDR2 YFSETQ. The CDR3 runs to 16 residues. Trimming stripped 0 bases from V and 0 bases from J, with 12 bases between. The CDR3 DNA follows: TGCGCCAGCAGCTTGGAAGGCGGGGGACTGAACACTGAAGCTTTCTTT. It codes for CASSLEGGGLNTEAFF.

The chain combines TRBV7-2 with TRBJ1-2; TRBD1 aligns across 10 bases. Germline CDR1 reads SGHTA; CDR2 reads FQGNSA. V was clipped by 4 bases and J by 4 bases; unmatched bases: 6. The length of the CDR3 is 15 residues. CDR3 nucleotides: TGTGCCAGCAGCTCCCCGGGACAGGGGTCCTATGGCTACACCTTC. It specifies CASSSPGQGSYGYTF.

The chain recombines TRBV5-1 with TRBJ2-3; 8 positions agree with TRBD2. V lost 4 bases to trimming and J lost 4 bases; unmatched junction nucleotides: 5. This CDR3 comprises 14 residues. Germline-derived CDR1 and CDR2 are SGHRS and YFSETQ. The CDR3 reads CASSPGGTSDTQYF. CDR3 DNA: TGCGCCAGCAGCCCGGGGGGGACCTCAGATACGCAGTATTTT.

V is TRBV6-6 and J is TRBJ2-2, with D unclear. V shed 5 bases and J shed 11 bases, with 15 bases lying between them. The germline gives CDR1 MNHNY, CDR2 SVGAGI (reference sequence). CDR3 length: 13 residues. DNA of the CDR3: TGTGCCAGCAGTACATCCCCTAGAACCGAGCTGTTTTTT. Encoded protein: CASSTSPRTELFF.

The chain links TRBV15 to TRBJ2-1; D may be TRBD2 (6 bases). This CDR3 is built from 14 residues. The V and J ends lost 5 bases and 6 bases respectively, with 14 bases between them. CDR1 and CDR2 (germline): LNHNV, YYDKDF (reference sequence). CDR3 residues: CATSLPGTFNEQFF. The CDR3 DNA follows: TGTGCCACCAGCCTTCCTGGGACTTTCAATGAGCAGTTCTTC.

This chain joins TRBV11-2 and TRBJ1-3, with D tentatively TRBD1 (5 bases). Trimming stripped 0 bases from V and 2 bases from J, with 11 bases between. The CDR3 consists of 16 residues. CDR1 is SGHAT and CDR2 is FQNNGV in the germline V gene. This chain's CDR3 is CASSLDTGDTGNTIYF. For the CDR3, the DNA is TGTGCCAGCAGCTTAGATACAGGTGACACTGGAAACACCATATATTTT.

The rearrangement links TRBV5-1 to TRBJ1-2; D may be TRBD1 (5 bases). CDR1 SGHRS and CDR2 YFSETQ come from the germline V gene. The CDR3 totals 12 residues. V was shortened by 3 bases and J by 7 bases, with 10 bases between the two germline ends. In DNA, the CDR3 is TGCGCCAGCAGCTGGTGGGGGGTTGGCTACACCTTC. Its translation is CASSWWGVGYTF.

This chain connects TRBV9 to TRBJ2-7; 8 bases line up with TRBD2. The germline V gene encodes CDR1 SGDLS and CDR2 YYNGEE. The J segment lost 7 bases and the V segment lost 1 base, leaving 7 bases of the junction unmatched. The CDR3 length is 14 residues. CDR3 coding DNA: TGTGCCAGCAGCGTAAGCGGGAGCTTAGAAGAGCAGTACTTC. Its translation: CASSVSGSLEEQYF.